Listed below are T cell receptor beta chains from one sample, sequenced in a study of CD8 T cells in ankylosing spondylitis. TCRdb reanalysed the 5' RACE reads using MiXCR and keeps one entry per CDR3 protein. The sample has around 490,000 distinct CDR3 sequences; about 5.7% are singletons. The sequenced material came from blood, either unsorted or a sorted T cell fraction (not recorded which). These receptors all come from a male donor with ankylosing spondylitis. CDR3s include the opening cysteine and the closing phenylalanine or tryptophan. The D gene is left open where the match is weak. The size entry is marked missing in some rows and otherwise reads once, few, many or a size class.

>many|TRBD1|TRBJ2-5|TRBV6-2/TRBV6-3
CASSYPRTGQIGTQYF
TGTGCCAGCAGTTACCCTAGGACAGGGCAGATTGGGACCCAGTACTTC
>NA|NA|TRBJ2-5|TRBV9
CASSVVGGGEETQYF
TGTGCCAGCAGCGTAGTCGGCGGGGGCGAGGAGACCCAGTACTTC
>many|NA|TRBJ2-1|TRBV20-1
CSASGRISVGEQFF
TGCAGTGCTAGCGGGAGAATCTCCGTAGGTGAGCAGTTCTTC
>many|NA|TRBJ2-3|TRBV7-2
CASSLGVDTDTQYF
TGTGCCAGCAGCTTAGGGGTTGACACAGATACGCAGTATTTT
>many|NA|TRBJ2-7|TRBV20-1
CSARASGYEQYF
TGCAGTGCTAGAGCGTCGGGGTACGAGCAGTACTTC
>many|NA|TRBJ1-2|TRBV29-1
CSVEAEYYGYTF
TGCAGCGTTGAAGCAGAATACTATGGCTACACCTTC
>many|TRBD1|TRBJ2-7|TRBV5-1
CASSLEPGQGLEQYF
TGCGCCAGCAGCTTAGAGCCGGGACAGGGATTGGAGCAGTACTTC
>many|NA|TRBJ2-1|TRBV12-3/TRBV12-4
CASSFKSSYNEQFF
TGTGCCAGCAGTTTTAAGAGCTCCTACAATGAGCAGTTCTTC
>many|TRBD2|TRBJ2-2|TRBV12-3/TRBV12-4
CATDSGRAPGELFF
TGTGCCACCGATAGCGGGAGGGCCCCCGGGGAGCTGTTTTTT
>few|TRBD1|TRBJ1-1|TRBV7-2
CASSSYRGNTEAFF
TGTGCCAGCAGCTCATACAGGGGAAACACTGAAGCTTTCTTT
>many|TRBD2|TRBJ2-7|TRBV5-1
CASSLIPTSGNYEQYF
TGCGCCAGCAGCTTGATCCCGACTAGCGGGAACTACGAGCAGTACTTC
>many|TRBD1|TRBJ1-6|TRBV10-3
CAIRSTGEYNSPLHF
TGTGCCATTCGGTCGACAGGGGAGTATAATTCACCCCTCCACTTT
>NA|TRBD1|TRBJ2-5|TRBV4-1
CASSPRPGTEYQETQYF
TGCGCCAGCAGCCCCCGCCCCGGGACAGAGTACCAAGAGACCCAGTACTTC
>NA|NA|TRBJ1-2|TRBV28
CASGPFKINYGYTF
TGTGCCAGCGGTCCCTTTAAGATTAACTATGGCTACACCTTC
>few|TRBD1|TRBJ1-2|TRBV18
CASSPPSRGNYGYTF
TGTGCCAGCTCACCGCCTAGCAGGGGGAACTATGGCTACACCTTC
>many|NA|TRBJ2-2|TRBV5-1
CASSLAGTTNTGELFF
TGCGCCAGCAGCTTGGCAGGGACGACGAACACCGGGGAGCTGTTTTTT